These 29 T cell receptor beta chains were sequenced from one sample in a study of neurological immune-mediated disorders. TCRdb analysed the 5' RACE reads with MiXCR anew, one entry per CDR3 protein. This table has more than 40,000 distinct CDR3 sequences, approximately 2.8% appearing once. The sample taken for sequencing was PBMCs. The receptors stem from a woman aged 50 to 65 with multiple sclerosis.

At least ten counts were recorded for this clonotype. The V call is TRBV3-1, the J call TRBJ1-4; perhaps TRBD1 as D (6 bases). V lost 2 bases and J lost 3, with 19 bases in between. CDR3 length equals 18 residues. Looked up from germline, CDR1 is LGHDT and CDR2 is YNNKEL (reference sequence). The CDR3 sequence is CASSQLIGGGSPNEKLFF. The DNA of the CDR3 is TGTGCCAGCAGCCAACTAATTGGGGGGGGCTCTCCTAATGAAAAACTGTTTTTT.

This clonotype was observed many times. J is TRBJ2-5 and V is TRBV20-1; no firm D call. V shed 0 bases and J shed 4 bases, with 12 bases lying between them. Germline assignment: CDR1 DFQATT and CDR2 SNEGSKA (reference sequence). This CDR3 spans 14 amino acids. CDR3 bases: TGCAGTGCTAGAGATCTGAGGCCAGGAGAGACCCAGTACTTC. Translating gives CSARDLRPGETQYF.

The chain couples TRBV20-1 to TRBJ2-1; D might be TRBD2 (6 bases). V lost 1 base, J lost 6 bases, and 16 bases lay in between. The CDR3 has 15 residues. Germline V lookup: CDR1 DFQATT, CDR2 SNEGSKA (reference sequence). CDR3 bases: TGCAGTGCTAGAGCTGGAGGGATTACCCGCAATGAGCAGTTCTTC. It specifies CSARAGGITRNEQFF.

This clonotype has a handful of counts. The V call is TRBV20-1, the J call TRBJ2-2; 8 bases are a match to TRBD1. The germline CDR1 and CDR2 sequences are DFQATT and SNEGSKA (reference sequence). J lost 2 bases, V lost 6 bases, and 2 bases had no gene match. CDR3 size: 13 residues. The CDR3 loop reads CSAGQGNTGELFF. CDR3 coding DNA: TGCAGTGCCGGACAGGGTAACACCGGGGAGCTGTTTTTT.

This clonotype was seen ten or more times. The chain recombines TRBV2 with TRBJ2-3; 8 positions agree with TRBD2. The CDR3 runs to 15 residues. V dropped 5 bases and J dropped 3; count of bases not matched to a gene: 7. CDR1 and CDR2 (germline): SNHLY, FYNNEI. Written as DNA, the CDR3 is TGTGCCAGCAGTCTCAAGCGGGGGATGACAGATACGCAGTATTTT. Encoded protein: CASSLKRGMTDTQYF.

Many counts were recorded for this clonotype. The chain is built from TRBV20-1 and TRBJ2-1; D gene uncertain. With 3 bases removed from V and 3 bases from J, the gap between germline ends came to 9 bases. The CDR3 runs 13 residues. Germline CDR1 DFQATT, CDR2 SNEGSKA (reference sequence). The CDR3 nucleotides are TGCAGTGCTAGCTCATCGGGCTACAATGAGCAGTTCTTC. Protein product: CSASSSGYNEQFF.

This clonotype was seen many times. The chain combines TRBV20-1 with TRBJ2-7; TRBD2 matches at 14 bases. Looked up from germline, CDR1 is DFQATT and CDR2 is SNEGSKA (reference sequence). The CDR3 contains 16 residues. V was pared by 6 bases and J by 2 bases, with 9 bases of the junction left unmatched. CDR3 nucleotides: TGCAGTGCCCCGACTAGCGGGAGGGCCGCCACCTACGAGCAGTACTTC. This encodes CSAPTSGRAATYEQYF.

This clonotype was seen at least ten times. The J gene is TRBJ2-5, the V gene TRBV20-1; maybe TRBD1 (5 bases). V lost 1 base and J lost 5, with 14 bases in between. CDR3 size: 14 residues. Germline CDR1 reads DFQATT; CDR2 reads SNEGSKA (reference sequence). In DNA, the CDR3 is TGCAGTGCTAGAGCGGTCCCCGCAGGGGAGACCCAGTACTTC. Translating it yields CSARAVPAGETQYF.

This clonotype was observed many times. This chain joins TRBV5-1 and TRBJ2-7; 9 bases are a match to TRBD2. Germline V gene lookup returns CDR1 SGHRS and CDR2 YFSETQ. Germline trimming cut 4 bases from V and 5 bases from J; bases unmatched to any gene: 7. This CDR3 has 14 amino acids. CDR3 DNA: TGCGCCAGCAGCCCTGGGATAGCGGGGGACGAGCAGTACTTC. It translates to CASSPGIAGDEQYF.

In its sample, this clonotype was seen many times. The rearrangement links TRBV11-2 to TRBJ2-3, with D tentatively TRBD2 (5 bases). The CDR3 runs 16 residues. The ends were cut back, 5 bases at V and 4 bases at J, with 19 bases in the middle. Germline assignment: CDR1 SGHAT and CDR2 FQNNGV. DNA of the CDR3: TGTGCCAGCAGCCCTGGGAGAGTTGGGCCGGCAGATACGCAGTATTTT. This gives the protein CASSPGRVGPADTQYF.

Worth noting for this clonotype: This could be a read error, since a much larger clone is one nucleotide away. The chain uses TRBV2 and TRBJ1-2; perhaps TRBD1 as D (5 bases). The germline V and J ends were trimmed by 7 bases and 0 bases, with 9 bases remaining between them. This CDR3 has 13 amino acids. Per germline, CDR1 SNHLY and CDR2 FYNNEI. The CDR3 nucleotides are TGTGCCAGCAACGGGGGAGCTAACTATGGCTACACCTTC. Residues: CASNGGANYGYTF.

V is TRBV6-5 and J is TRBJ2-3, with a possible D match to TRBD1 (6 bases). V was shortened by 6 bases and J by 8 bases, with 12 bases between the two germline ends. CDR1 and CDR2 from the germline V gene are MNHEY and SVGAGI. CDR3 size: 12 residues. The CDR3 protein is CASSNQGRTQYF. The CDR3 DNA reads as TGTGCCAGCAGCAACCAGGGGCGTACGCAGTATTTT.

This clonotype occurred many times. This chain connects TRBV3-1 to TRBJ2-6, with 11 bases that match TRBD2. The CDR3 is made up of 17 amino acids. The ends lost 6 bases at V and 0 bases at J; junction bases unmatched: 4. Germline V gives CDR1 LGHDT, CDR2 YNNKEL (reference sequence). The CDR3 spells CASRVAGGDSGANVLTF. In DNA, the CDR3 is TGTGCCAGCAGGGTAGCGGGGGGGGACTCTGGGGCCAACGTCCTGACTTTC.

This clonotype was seen ten or more times. V gene TRBV20-1 combines with J gene TRBJ2-5, with D tentatively TRBD1 or TRBD2 (6 bases each). This CDR3 region has 15 residues. With 3 bases removed from V and 10 bases from J, the gap between germline ends came to 24 bases. Per the germline V gene, CDR1 is DFQATT and CDR2 is SNEGSKA (reference sequence). Here the CDR3 reads CSASNPAGPVQGQYF. The CDR3, as DNA: TGCAGTGCTAGTAATCCAGCGGGTCCCGTACAGGGCCAGTACTTC.

This clonotype was found many times. This chain uses TRBV7-9 with TRBJ2-5, with 12 bases fitting TRBD2. Germline assignment: CDR1 SEHNR and CDR2 FQNEAQ (reference sequence). Trimming at V came to 5 bases and at J to 1 base, leaving 2 bases not matched to a gene. This CDR3 has 15 residues. In DNA form, the CDR3 reads TGTGCCAGCAGCCGGACTAGCGGGGCCCAAGAGACCCAGTACTTC. Protein product: CASSRTSGAQETQYF. Together with reference TRBV7-9 and TRBJ2-5, the CDR3 gives the full variable domain: DTGVSQNPRHKITKRGQNVTFRCDPISEHNRLYWYRQTLGQGPEFLTYFQNEAQLEKSRLLSDRFSAERPKGSFSTLEIQRTEQGDSAMYLCASSRTSGAQETQYFGPGTRLLVL.

This clonotype was detected ten times or more. V gene TRBV12-3 or TRBV12-4 combines with J gene TRBJ2-7; D is possibly TRBD1 or TRBD2 (5 bases each). This CDR3 has 15 residues. V was cut by 5 bases and J by 3 bases, with 17 bases left in between. The CDR3 bases are TGTGCCAGCAGTCCTGGGGACCCAACCCTCTACGAGCAGTACGTC. Residues: CASSPGDPTLYEQYV.

This clonotype was seen many times. The chain employs TRBV20-1 and TRBJ1-1; D remains ambiguous. V was shortened by 4 bases and J by 1 base, with 10 bases between the two germline ends. The CDR3 contains 13 residues. Germline V gene data show CDR1 as DFQATT and CDR2 as SNEGSKA (reference sequence). CDR3 protein: CSANKTPNTEAFF. The CDR3 DNA follows: TGCAGTGCTAACAAGACCCCGAACACTGAAGCTTTCTTT.

The chain has TRBV5-5 and TRBJ2-3; TRBD2 matches at 9 bases. The CDR3 spans 18 residues. CDR1 and CDR2 (germline): SGHKS, YYEKEE (reference sequence). V was clipped by 6 bases and J by 6 bases; unmatched bases: 20. CDR3 DNA: TGTGCCAGCAAAGGGGGGCCGGTGAGCGGGGGGTCCACGGATACGCAGTATTTT. Translating gives CASKGGPVSGGSTDTQYF.

This clonotype was counted many times. This chain links TRBV15 with TRBJ2-7; the D is unclear. Between the trimmed V and J ends, which lost 1 base and 4 bases, there was a span of 14 bases. CDR3 length: 15 residues. Germline CDR1 reads LNHNV; CDR2 reads YYDKDF (reference sequence). CDR3 loop: CATSRGPGTSYEQYF. CDR3 DNA sequence: TGTGCCACCAGCAGAGGGCCGGGTACCTCGTACGAGCAGTACTTC.

At least ten counts were recorded for this clonotype. This rearrangement joins TRBV12-3 or TRBV12-4 to TRBJ1-5; perhaps TRBD1 as D (6 bases). The CDR3 loop spans 15 amino acids. The germline V and J ends were trimmed by 4 bases and 5 bases, with 15 bases remaining between them. CDR3 coding DNA: TGTGCCAGCAGTTCGCCGGGGGGCATGGATCAGCCCCAGCATTTT. The encoded protein is CASSSPGGMDQPQHF.

This clonotype was found many times. The gene calls are TRBV20-1 and TRBJ2-3, with 7 bases identical to TRBD2. Germline loops: CDR1 DFQATT, CDR2 SNEGSKA (reference sequence). The J segment lost 2 bases and the V segment lost 1 base, leaving 12 bases of the junction unmatched. This CDR3 region has 17 residues. The CDR3 DNA follows: TGCAGTGCTAGAGGTAGCCCGGGCGGGGGATTCACAGATACGCAGTATTTT. This encodes CSARGSPGGGFTDTQYF.

This clonotype has a count of ten or more. The chain employs TRBV5-1 and TRBJ2-7; 10 bases are a match to TRBD1. The CDR3 has 14 residues. Losses at the gene ends were 4 bases for V and 3 bases for J; bases not matched to a gene: 4. Germline assignment: CDR1 SGHRS and CDR2 YFSETQ. DNA for the CDR3: TGCGCCAGCAGCCCAGGGACAGGGGACTACGAGCAGTACGTC. It codes for CASSPGTGDYEQYV.

This clonotype was counted many times. The V and J genes are TRBV5-1 and TRBJ1-1, with TRBD1 matching 7 bases. The CDR3 has 17 amino acids. V lost 0 bases, J lost 0 bases, and 8 bases stayed unmatched. CDR1 and CDR2 (germline): SGHRS, YFSETQ. CDR3 sequence reads: CASSLGGQTLMNTEAFF. Here the CDR3 DNA reads TGCGCCAGCAGCTTGGGGGGACAGACCCTCATGAACACTGAAGCTTTCTTT. Using reference TRBV5-1 and TRBJ1-1 for the parts outside the CDR3, the full variable domain is KAGVTQTPRYLIKTRGQQVTLSCSPISGHRSVSWYQQTPGQGLQFLFEYFSETQRNKGNFPGRFSGRQFSNSRSEMNVSTLELGDSALYLCASSLGGQTLMNTEAFFGQGTRLTVV.

At least ten counts were recorded for this clonotype. V usage is TRBV12-3 or TRBV12-4 and J usage is TRBJ1-5; D possibly corresponds to TRBD1 (5 bases). V lost 5 bases and J lost 0, with 11 bases in between. The CDR3 is 15 residues long. DNA for the CDR3: TGTGCCAGCAGTCCCCCGGGGGTTAGCAATCAGCCCCAGCATTTT. It codes for CASSPPGVSNQPQHF.

This clonotype was seen at least ten times. J is TRBJ2-3 and V is TRBV12-3 or TRBV12-4; D possibly uses TRBD1 or TRBD2 (6 bases each). The V and J ends lost 4 bases and 10 bases respectively, with 15 bases between them. The CDR3 has 13 residues. The CDR3 DNA is TGTGCCAGCAGTTCCTCGGGGGCCTCGTCGCAGTATTTT. Encoded protein: CASSSSGASSQYF.

This clonotype was seen many times. The chain links TRBV10-3 to TRBJ1-1, with 7 positions matching TRBD1. CDR1 ENHRY and CDR2 SYGVKD come from the germline V gene. The CDR3 covers 16 residues. V shed 3 bases and J 1 base; nucleotides not matched to a gene: 8. The CDR3 region has the DNA TGTGCCATCAGTGATGTTCCTGGGACAGCGAACACTGAAGCTTTCTTT. It codes for CAISDVPGTANTEAFF.

This clonotype was seen ten or more times. V usage is TRBV5-1 and J usage is TRBJ2-3, with D tentatively TRBD1 (6 bases). Trimming took 1 base from V and 0 from J, leaving 6 bases between them. Germline lookup yields CDR1 SGHRS and CDR2 YFSETQ. The CDR3 has 14 residues. Here the CDR3 reads CASSLRGSTDTQYF. In DNA form, the CDR3 reads TGCGCCAGCAGCTTGAGGGGGAGCACAGATACGCAGTATTTT.

This clonotype has ten or more counts. This chain connects TRBV5-1 to TRBJ2-1; TRBD1 matches 11 bases. Germline V lookup: CDR1 SGHRS, CDR2 YFSETQ. The CDR3 is 15 amino acids. Losses at the gene ends were 4 bases for V and 4 bases for J; bases not matched to a gene: 4. This CDR3 is CASSNGQGAYNEQFF. The DNA of the CDR3 is TGCGCCAGCAGCAATGGACAGGGGGCTTACAATGAGCAGTTCTTC.

This clonotype has ten or more counts. The chain employs TRBV20-1 and TRBJ2-1; 10 bases are a match to TRBD2. The germline V gene encodes CDR1 DFQATT and CDR2 SNEGSKA (reference sequence). The CDR3 covers 19 residues. V lost 2 bases to trimming and J lost 2 bases; unmatched junction nucleotides: 15. CDR3 nucleotide sequence: TGCAGTGCTAGACCCCCCGTAGGAGCGGGAGGGCGAACCTACAATGAGCAGTTCTTC. Translating it yields CSARPPVGAGGRTYNEQFF.